These 27 T cell receptor beta chains were all obtained from the same sample, sequenced in a study of T cell repertoires in urothelial bladder cancer. TCRdb's copy holds only in-frame clones and misses some; the assay was immunoSEQ multiplex PCR. The sample lists approximately 11,000 clones; 68% were seen once. Material for sequencing was tumor-infiltrating cells from bladder cancer. The source is a human donor with a benign inflammatory bladder lesion.

This sequence joins TRBV14 and TRBJ2-1; 7 bases map to TRBD1. The CDR3 has 16 residues. Germline CDR1 SGHDN, CDR2 FVKESK. J lost 7 bases, V lost 4 bases, and 13 bases had no gene match. In DNA, the CDR3 is TGTGCCAGCAGCCCTAGTTTAGGGGGCGGCCTTAATGAGCAGTTCTTC. Encoded protein: CASSPSLGGGLNEQFF.

This clone was observed a handful of times. J is TRBJ2-4 and V is TRBV6-5, with D perhaps matching TRBD1 (6 bases). V lost 6 bases, J lost 3 bases, and 9 bases lay in between. The germline CDR1 and CDR2 sequences are MNHEY and SVGAGI. The CDR3 sequence is 13 residues long. The DNA for the CDR3 is TGTGCCAGCAGCAGGGGAGACAAAAACATTCAGTACTTC. Protein: CASSRGDKNIQYF.

This clone appeared a few times. V and J are TRBV7-8 and TRBJ2-7, with D perhaps TRBD1 (7 bases). This CDR3 has 16 residues. The V gene's germline CDR1 is SGHVS and CDR2 FQNEAQ. Deletions cut 5 bases from V and 0 bases from J, with 17 bases between. The CDR3 bases are TGTGCCAGCAGCCCGAGCCGCGGGACAGTCTCCTACGAGCAGTACTTC. It translates to CASSPSRGTVSYEQYF.

The J gene is TRBJ1-1, the V gene TRBV5-6; D ambiguous. Between the trimmed V and J ends, which lost 0 bases and 3 bases, there was a span of 9 bases. The germline V gene has CDR1 SGHDT and CDR2 YYEEEE. The CDR3 runs 14 residues. This CDR3 reads CASSLDGWDTEAFF. As DNA, the CDR3 is TGTGCCAGCAGCTTGGATGGTTGGGACACTGAAGCTTTCTTT.

In DNA, the CDR3 is TGTGCCAGCTCACCAGGGCAACAGGGGGTCAGTGGCTACAATGAGCAGTTCTTC. This sequence encodes CASSPGQQGVSGYNEQFF. The V call is TRBV18, the J call TRBJ2-1; 8 bases line up with TRBD1. V dropped 2 bases and J dropped 3; count of bases not matched to a gene: 12. The germline V gene encodes CDR1 KGHSH and CDR2 LQKENI. The CDR3 is 18 amino acids.

The V gene is TRBV5-1, the J gene TRBJ1-6, with 7 positions matching TRBD1. CDR3 length: 15 residues. The junction had 7 bases not matched to a gene; V was cut back by 3 bases and J by 7 bases. From germline, CDR1 is SGHRS and CDR2 YFSETQ. The CDR3 sequence: CASSWTGAGNSPLHF. The CDR3 nucleotides read TGCGCCAGCAGCTGGACAGGAGCCGGAAATTCACCCCTCCACTTT.

This clone was recorded a few times. This chain uses TRBV29-1 with TRBJ2-3, with TRBD2 as a possible D gene (6 bases). The CDR3 consists of 12 residues. The germline V and J ends were trimmed by 7 bases and 7 bases, with 15 bases remaining between them. Germline loops: CDR1 SQVTM, CDR2 ANQGSEA. CDR3 DNA sequence: TGCAGCGCCATGCCGGGGAGGAATACGCAGTATTTT. This gives the protein CSAMPGRNTQYF.

This chain connects TRBV11-1 to TRBJ1-2; 7 bases match TRBD1. This CDR3 spans 14 amino acids. Trimming cost V 1 base and J 3 bases; bases outside gene matches: 2. CDR1 and CDR2 (germline): SGHAT, FQDESV (reference sequence). CDR3 residues: CASSLDRGDYGYTF. The CDR3 coding sequence is TGTGCCAGCAGCTTAGACAGGGGAGACTATGGCTACACCTTC.

This clone was counted once. The V gene is TRBV20-1, the J gene TRBJ2-7; maybe TRBD2 (5 bases). Germline V gene sequence: CDR1 DFQATT, CDR2 SNEGSKA (reference sequence). V lost 6 bases and J 4 bases, leaving 10 bases between the germline ends. This CDR3 region has 11 residues. CDR3 in DNA: TGCAGTGCCGGACCGGGGTACGAGCAGTACTTC. It encodes CSAGPGYEQYF.

This chain uses TRBV13 with TRBJ2-3; 10 nucleotides match TRBD1. The CDR3 is 18 amino acids. Germline-derived CDR1 and CDR2 are PRHDT and FYEKMQ (reference sequence). With 0 bases clipped from V and 2 bases from J, the junction kept 8 bases outside the gene matches. The CDR3: CASSLGTGGPTNTDTQYF. The CDR3 DNA reads TGTGCCAGCAGCTTAGGGACAGGGGGCCCCACAAACACAGATACGCAGTATTTT.

The gene calls are TRBV6-6 and TRBJ2-1; D tentatively reads TRBD1 or TRBD2 (5 bases each). The CDR3 sequence is 11 residues long. Trimming pared 6 bases from V and 11 bases from J, leaving 11 bases between. Germline V gives CDR1 MNHNY, CDR2 SVGAGI (reference sequence). CDR3: CASSTGTQQFF. CDR3 DNA: TGTGCCAGCAGCACCGGGACCCAGCAGTTCTTC.

This clone was counted between two and nine times. The chain employs TRBV2 and TRBJ1-6; no definite D call. V lost 4 bases to trimming and J lost 0 bases, with 13 bases between them. CDR3 length: 17 amino acids. Germline assignment: CDR1 SNHLY and CDR2 FYNNEI. CDR3: CASSVGLPSSYNSPLHF. The CDR3 DNA follows: TGTGCCAGCAGTGTTGGCCTCCCGAGCTCCTATAATTCACCCCTCCACTTT.

The chain uses TRBV30 and TRBJ1-3; D uncertain. The CDR3 consists of 15 residues. Germline V CDR1 and CDR2: GTSNPN, SVGIG (reference sequence). With 0 bases removed from V and 0 bases from J, the gap between germline ends came to 9 bases. The CDR3, as DNA: TGTGCCTGGAGTGTACGCCAGAGCTCTGGAAACACCATATATTTT. This sequence encodes CAWSVRQSSGNTIYF.

The chain links TRBV6-6 to TRBJ1-1; possible D gene TRBD1, 6 bases. Trimming cost V 8 bases and J 5 bases, with 9 bases left between them. Germline loops: CDR1 MNHNY, CDR2 SVGAGI (reference sequence). The CDR3 has 11 amino acids. The CDR3, as DNA: TGTGCCAGCCTAGGGGGGACTGAAGCTTTCTTT. Translated: CASLGGTEAFF.

This clone appeared once. The chain links TRBV6-6 to TRBJ1-2, with 8 bases identical to TRBD1. The CDR3 has 15 amino acids. V shed 0 bases and J 2 bases; nucleotides not matched to a gene: 2. Germline assignment: CDR1 MNHNY and CDR2 SVGAGI (reference sequence). CDR3 loop: CASSYSTGANYGYTF. Written as DNA, the CDR3 is TGTGCCAGCAGTTACTCGACAGGGGCAAACTATGGCTACACCTTC.

J is TRBJ2-1 and V is TRBV11-2; 11 nucleotides align to TRBD2. Per germline, CDR1 SGHAT and CDR2 FQNNGV. This CDR3 is 16 amino acids long. V gave up 5 bases and J gave up 8 bases; unmatched junction bases: 11. CDR3 bases: TGTGCCAGCAGCCGCATTCTAGCGGGGGGCAGGGATGAGCAGTTCTTC. This codes for CASSRILAGGRDEQFF.

The chain combines TRBV5-4 with TRBJ1-1, with D perhaps TRBD1 (6 bases). Germline V gives CDR1 SGHNT, CDR2 YYREEE (reference sequence). This CDR3 region has 14 residues. The V gene lost 5 bases and the J gene lost 1 base, with 12 bases spanning the gap. The CDR3 spells CASRGAAQNTEAFF. The CDR3 DNA is TGTGCCAGCAGGGGGGCAGCCCAGAACACTGAAGCTTTCTTT.

The V and J genes are TRBV2 and TRBJ1-5; D is unclear. V was clipped by 2 bases and J by 1 base, with 24 bases between them. Germline V gene lookup returns CDR1 SNHLY and CDR2 FYNNEI. The CDR3 runs to 20 residues. The CDR3 DNA reads as TGTGCCAGCAGTGAAAGGCGACGGTCGGCGGGCCAAGGAAGCAATCAGCCCCAGCATTTT. Translated, it gives CASSERRRSAGQGSNQPQHF.

V gene TRBV19 combines with J gene TRBJ1-2; D unresolved. With 5 bases removed from V and 8 bases from J, the gap between germline ends came to 15 bases. The CDR3 has 13 residues. CDR1 LNHDA and CDR2 SQIVND come from the germline V gene (reference sequence). CDR3 region: CASSLISLGGYTF. CDR3 bases: TGTGCCAGTAGTCTCATATCGCTGGGGGGCTACACCTTC.

CDR3 amino acids: CSGCGSYGYTF. Written as DNA, the CDR3 is TGCAGTGGATGCGGTAGTTATGGCTACACCTTC. This sequence joins TRBV20-1 and TRBJ1-2; D gene ambiguous. This CDR3 contains 11 residues. Trimming left V 7 bases short and J 5 bases short, with 11 bases between. The germline V gene has CDR1 DFQATT and CDR2 SNEGSKA (reference sequence).

The gene calls are TRBV28 and TRBJ1-6; a weak D match, TRBD1 (5 bases). The V and J ends lost 1 base and 13 bases respectively, with 14 bases between them. CDR3 length: 14 residues. CDR1 and CDR2 from the germline V gene are MDHEN and SYDVKM. DNA for the CDR3: TGTGCCAGCAGTTTATCAGGGACCAGGTGGCCCCTCCACTTT. It yields the protein CASSLSGTRWPLHF.

This clone was seen only a few times. The rearrangement links TRBV7-9 to TRBJ2-5; the D gene could be TRBD1 or TRBD2 (6 bases each). CDR1 SEHNR and CDR2 FQNEAQ come from the germline V gene (reference sequence). The V end lost 3 bases, the J end lost 5 bases, and 13 bases lay between the germline ends. CDR3 length: 14 residues. CDR3: CASSFLGGRETQYF. CDR3 nucleotides: TGTGCCAGCAGCTTTCTCGGGGGCAGGGAGACCCAGTACTTC.

V usage is TRBV6-1 and J usage is TRBJ2-3; 7 bases match TRBD2. CDR3 length equals 16 residues. V lost 4 bases, J lost 0 bases, and 7 bases stayed unmatched. Germline V CDR1 and CDR2: MNHNS, SASEGT. The CDR3 is CASSARGESSTDTQYF. The DNA for the CDR3 is TGTGCCAGCAGTGCCCGGGGGGAGTCTAGCACAGATACGCAGTATTTT.

This clone was counted between two and nine times. The chain recombines TRBV23-1 with TRBJ1-2, with D unresolved. TRBV23-1 is given ORF status, its function remaining uncertain. V lost 0 bases, J lost 4 bases, and 15 bases lay in between. The CDR3 sequence is 16 residues long. CDR3 sequence reads: CASSQSTAAGIYGYTF. CDR3 in DNA: TGCGCCAGCAGTCAATCGACCGCGGCGGGGATCTATGGCTACACCTTC.

V usage is TRBV5-1 and J usage is TRBJ2-2, with unresolved D. The CDR3 sequence is 15 residues long. Trimming left V 1 base short and J 0 bases short, with 7 bases between. Germline V lookup: CDR1 SGHRS, CDR2 YFSETQ. The CDR3 protein is CASSLTASNTGELFF. CDR3 nucleotides: TGCGCCAGCAGCTTGACAGCGTCGAACACCGGGGAGCTGTTTTTT.

The chain couples TRBV5-1 to TRBJ1-2; tentative D call: TRBD1 (5 bases). Germline V CDR1 and CDR2: SGHRS, YFSETQ. The ends were cut back, 0 bases at V and 6 bases at J, with 9 bases in the middle. The CDR3 runs 13 residues. This chain's CDR3 is CASSLDRGNGYTF. The CDR3 coding sequence is TGCGCCAGCAGCTTGGATAGGGGAAATGGCTACACCTTC.

The chain combines TRBV2 with TRBJ2-7; 7 nucleotides align to TRBD1. CDR1 is SNHLY, CDR2 FYNNEI, per germline. CDR3 length: 14 amino acids. J gave up 6 bases and V 3 bases, and 8 bases lay outside the gene matches. In nucleotides, the CDR3 is TGTGCCAGCAGTGACATCACCACAGGGGTCGAGCAGTACTTC. This encodes CASSDITTGVEQYF.